This TCR beta chain was sequenced for a study of T cell responses to AZD1222 COVID-19 vaccine. Notes on the study in general: Spike regions recognized by vaccine-associated CD4 TCRs spanned the protein, led by 160-218 and 743-854. Unmutated variant regions reportedly attract nearly half of all spike-specific TCRs.

Only in-frame clones appear in the TCRdb table, and some are missing; sequencing was by immunoSEQ multiplex PCR. The data contain around 270,000 clones, about 94% of them singletons. This CDR3 contains 19 residues. Germline values: CDR1 LGHNA, CDR2 YSLEER. After removal of 4 bases from V and 4 bases from J, the junction contained 21 bases not matched to a gene. Note on this clone: As yet, its antigen is unknown.

The receptor was isolated from an adult who received the AZD1222 COVID-19 vaccine. The sequences come from peripheral blood, collected 28 days after the second AZD1222 dose. The J gene is TRBJ1-2, the V gene TRBV4-3, with TRBD1 identical over 7 bases. CDR3 residues: CASSRSGPAVQGTTYGYTF. The CDR3 DNA is TGCGCCAGCAGCCGCTCGGGTCCGGCGGTACAGGGGACCACCTATGGCTACACCTTC.